Sequencing of this T cell receptor beta chain was carried out in a study of beta chain features in type 1 diabetes. Findings and caveats of the study: The naive, central memory and Treg TCRB repertoires looked more alike in patients than they did in healthy donors.

The authors reverse transcribed all of the isolated RNA, so sequencing captured expressed TCRB transcripts. Read counts averaged about 3.57 million for samples of naive, central memory and regulatory T cells. TCRdb's table, derived via immunoSEQ multiplex PCR, lists solely in-frame clones and lacks some. The sample holds almost 350,000 clones; 6.5% to 10% are singletons and the top ten take roughly 0.44%. In regard to this clone: Antigen unknown.

This TCR was sampled from a woman aged 18-29 years in good health. Sample: central memory CD4+ T cells from blood.

This chain's CDR3 is CASTIRPNYGYTF. In DNA form, the CDR3 reads TGTGCCAGCACGATACGCCCAAACTATGGCTACACCTTC. The chain uses TRBV6-1 and TRBJ1-2; D uncertain. The CDR3 has 13 residues. V was trimmed by 7 bases and J by 2 bases, leaving 11 bases between them. Germline assignment: CDR1 MNHNS and CDR2 SASEGT.